Each of the 11 T cell receptor beta chains below was sequenced from the same sample in a study of cytomegalovirus exposure and HLA in healthy donors. A multiplex PCR was run with 60 Vbeta primers and 13 Jbeta primers. TCRdb keeps only in-frame clones here, not all; method: immunoSEQ multiplex PCR. The table includes some 150,000 clones, approximately 79% detected once. The material sequenced was PBMCs. The receptor set was obtained from a male donor in good health and CMV-seronegative.

The V gene is TRBV18, the J gene TRBJ2-2; TRBD1 matches at 12 bases. This CDR3 region has 16 residues. With V trimmed by 2 bases and J by 2 bases, 0 bases remained unmatched. Germline loops: CDR1 KGHSH, CDR2 LQKENI. CDR3 in DNA: TGTGCCAGCTCACCAGGGACAGGGGGCAACACCGGGGAGCTGTTTTTT. Amino acid sequence: CASSPGTGGNTGELFF.

As concerns this clone: The DNA is left out, because the CDR3 cannot be placed on it with certainty; the CDR3 is given as TCRdb lists it. This chain uses TRBV21-1 with TRBJ1-3. TRBV21-1 is a listed pseudogene. Ends included, the CDR3 has 17 residues. The CDR3 spells CASSDPFGGGSGNTIYF.

Regarding this clone: Other DNA sequences in the same sample also yield this CDR3. The rearrangement links TRBV27 to TRBJ2-1, with 8 nucleotides matching TRBD2. The CDR3 runs to 16 residues. Looked up from germline, CDR1 is MNHEY and CDR2 is SMNVEV (reference sequence). J gave up 7 bases and V 8 bases, and 16 bases lay outside the gene matches. Here the CDR3 reads CASRDPPSGRLNEQFF. CDR3 in DNA: TGTGCCAGCCGTGACCCGCCTAGCGGGCGGTTGAATGAGCAGTTCTTC.

Comments on this clone: Other DNA sequences in this specimen translate into the identical CDR3. The chain joins TRBV4-1 to TRBJ2-5, with D maybe TRBD1 (5 bases). V lost 1 base and J lost 2, with 11 bases in between. Germline V gene data show CDR1 as MGHRA and CDR2 as YSYEKL. The CDR3 is 15 amino acids. The CDR3: CASSQGLQEQETQYF. For the CDR3, the DNA is TGCGCCAGCAGCCAAGGCCTACAGGAGCAAGAGACCCAGTACTTC.

The DNA for the CDR3 is TGTGCCACCAGCAGAGTTGGGGCGGGACTAGCGGGAGGCCCATCTGGGATCGAGCAGTACTTC. This codes for CATSRVGAGLAGGPSGIEQYF. The V and J genes are TRBV15 and TRBJ2-7; 15 bases align to TRBD2. The CDR3 covers 21 residues. V gave up 1 base and J gave up 6 bases; unmatched junction bases: 19. Germline CDR1 LNHNV, CDR2 YYDKDF (reference sequence).

CDR3 in amino acids: CAIATGNNYGYTF. In DNA, the CDR3 is TGTGCCATCGCCACAGGGAACAACTATGGCTACACCTTC. This chain links TRBV10-3 with TRBJ1-2, with D possibly TRBD1 on 6 matching bases. The CDR3 runs to 13 residues. Trimming took off 8 bases at V and 2 bases at J, with 12 bases between the two ends. CDR1 is ENHRY and CDR2 is SYGVKD in the germline V gene.

V gene TRBV10-3 combines with J gene TRBJ2-3, with 10 bases aligning to TRBD2. There are 18 residues in the CDR3. Losses at the gene ends were 6 bases for V and 1 base for J; bases not matched to a gene: 13. From germline, CDR1 is ENHRY and CDR2 SYGVKD. CDR3 sequence reads: CAIRAQREGREGTDTQYF. The CDR3 DNA is TGTGCCATCAGGGCCCAGCGGGAGGGCCGAGAGGGCACAGATACGCAGTATTTT.

The chain is built from TRBV2 and TRBJ1-2; the match to TRBD1 covers 9 bases. J gave up 7 bases and V 2 bases, and 8 bases lay outside the gene matches. The CDR3 length is 15 residues. Germline lookup yields CDR1 SNHLY and CDR2 FYNNEI. The CDR3 reads CASSERVLGQGGYTF. In nucleotides, the CDR3 is TGTGCCAGCAGTGAAAGGGTTTTGGGACAGGGTGGCTACACCTTC. The whole variable domain, filled in from reference TRBV2 and TRBJ1-2, reads EPEVTQTPSHQVTQMGQEVILRCVPISNHLYFYWYRQILGQKVEFLVSFYNNEISEKSEIFDDQFSVERPDGSNFTLKIRSTKLEDSAMYFCASSERVLGQGGYTFGSGTRLTVV.

The chain carries TRBV5-1 and TRBJ2-3, with TRBD1 matching 7 bases. This CDR3 is 16 amino acids long. CDR1 is SGHRS and CDR2 is YFSETQ in the germline V gene. V lost 4 bases, J lost 2 bases, and 10 bases stayed unmatched. Here the CDR3 DNA reads TGCGCCAGCAGCGTGGACGCTACAGGGGACACAGATACGCAGTATTTT. Its protein product is CASSVDATGDTDTQYF.

V is TRBV6-5 and J is TRBJ2-7; a possible D gene is TRBD2 (6 bases). V was pared by 3 bases and J by 4 bases, with 13 bases between. The CDR3 runs 14 residues. Germline V lookup: CDR1 MNHEY, CDR2 SVGAGI. The CDR3 sequence: CASSYGGGPYEQYF. CDR3 coding DNA: TGTGCCAGCAGTTATGGTGGAGGGCCGTACGAGCAGTACTTC.

The J gene is TRBJ2-2, the V gene TRBV2; D ambiguous. Trimming shortened V by 6 bases and J by 3 bases, and 8 bases separated the two germline ends. The CDR3 sequence is 13 residues long. CDR1 is SNHLY, CDR2 FYNNEI, per germline. CDR3: CASSPSYTGELFF. CDR3 DNA sequence: TGTGCCAGCAGCCCTTCTTACACCGGGGAGCTGTTTTTT.